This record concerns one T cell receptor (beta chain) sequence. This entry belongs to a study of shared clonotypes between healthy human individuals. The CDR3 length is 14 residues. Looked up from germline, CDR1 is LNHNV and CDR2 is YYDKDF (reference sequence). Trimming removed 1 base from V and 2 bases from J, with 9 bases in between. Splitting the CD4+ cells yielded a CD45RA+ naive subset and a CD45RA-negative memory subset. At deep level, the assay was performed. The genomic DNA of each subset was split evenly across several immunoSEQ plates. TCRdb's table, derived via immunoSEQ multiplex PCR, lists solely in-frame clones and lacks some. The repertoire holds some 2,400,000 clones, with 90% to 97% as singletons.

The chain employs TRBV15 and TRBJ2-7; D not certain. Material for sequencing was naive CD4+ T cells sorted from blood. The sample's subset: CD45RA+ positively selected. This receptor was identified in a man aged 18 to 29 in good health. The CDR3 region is CATSRGLVPYEQYF. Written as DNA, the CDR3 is TGTGCCACCAGCAGAGGGTTAGTACCCTACGAGCAGTACTTC.